The 14 T cell receptor beta chains listed next were all sequenced from one sample in a study of blood T cell repertoires in COVID-19. Profiling relied on immunoSEQ multiplex PCR, and the TCRdb table lists in-frame clones only, not all of them. The sample shows under 150,000 clones, 84% of them seen only once. Sample: peripheral blood. The receptors were gathered from a man aged 55 to 70 with acute or convalescent COVID-19.

The gene calls are TRBV2 and TRBJ2-1; weak D call: TRBD2 (5 bases). There are 13 residues in the CDR3. The V and J ends lost 5 bases and 3 bases respectively, with 8 bases between them. CDR1 and CDR2 from the germline V gene are SNHLY and FYNNEI. The CDR3 spells CASSLDFYNEQFF. Here the CDR3 DNA reads TGTGCCAGCAGTTTGGACTTCTACAATGAGCAGTTCTTC.

This chain links TRBV7-9 with TRBJ1-2; perhaps TRBD1 as D (6 bases). Between the trimmed V and J ends, which lost 4 bases and 8 bases, there was a span of 17 bases. The CDR3 runs 14 residues. The germline V gene has CDR1 SEHNR and CDR2 FQNEAQ (reference sequence). In nucleotides, the CDR3 is TGTGCCAGCAGCTCGACAGGATTCCTCGGAGGCTACACCTTC. Amino acids: CASSSTGFLGGYTF.

The chain is built from TRBV9 and TRBJ2-6, with 7 bases aligning to TRBD1. V gave up 3 bases and J gave up 0 bases; unmatched junction bases: 9. The CDR3 contains 18 residues. Germline V gene lookup returns CDR1 SGDLS and CDR2 YYNGEE. CDR3 amino acids: CASSALTGSNSGANVLTF. The DNA of the CDR3 is TGTGCCAGCAGCGCCTTGACAGGGTCCAACTCTGGGGCCAACGTCCTGACTTTC.

The gene calls are TRBV2 and TRBJ1-4; D ambiguous. Germline V gene lookup returns CDR1 SNHLY and CDR2 FYNNEI. This CDR3 region has 12 residues. The germline V and J ends were trimmed by 3 bases and 8 bases, with 7 bases remaining between them. CDR3 DNA: TGTGCCAGCAGTGATTTCGTAGAAAAACTGTTTTTT. This sequence encodes CASSDFVEKLFF.

The genes are TRBV6-5 and TRBJ2-5, with 12 positions matching TRBD2. V was pared by 8 bases and J by 4 bases, with 8 bases of the junction left unmatched. This CDR3 has 15 amino acids. Germline V gene data show CDR1 as MNHEY and CDR2 as SVGAGI. The CDR3 DNA reads as TGTGCCAGCGGTCTAGCGGGGGGGCCCGGAGAGACCCAGTACTTC. Translating it yields CASGLAGGPGETQYF.

This chain connects TRBV5-1 to TRBJ1-5, with D perhaps TRBD1 (6 bases). Germline lookup yields CDR1 SGHRS and CDR2 YFSETQ. V gave up 1 base and J gave up 9 bases, with 14 bases separating them. The CDR3 consists of 14 residues. CDR3 protein: CASSLRGLAGPQHF. In DNA, the CDR3 is TGCGCCAGCAGCTTGAGGGGGTTGGCGGGGCCCCAGCATTTT.

This clone came up once. This rearrangement joins TRBV5-4 to TRBJ1-6; tentatively, D is TRBD1 (6 bases). The CDR3 contains 13 residues. Germline V gene sequence: CDR1 SGHNT, CDR2 YYREEE (reference sequence). The germline V and J ends were trimmed by 1 base and 9 bases, with 8 bases remaining between them. The CDR3 sequence is CASSLKGVSPLHF. The CDR3 nucleotides are TGTGCCAGCAGCTTGAAGGGGGTTTCACCCCTCCACTTT.

This clone was recorded only once. The DNA for the CDR3 is TGTGCCAGCAGCCCACCGGGACTAGCGGCGAATGAGCAGTTCTTC. This gives the protein CASSPPGLAANEQFF. J is TRBJ2-1 and V is TRBV5-4, with 11 bases fitting TRBD2. The CDR3 contains 15 residues. Germline V gene data show CDR1 as SGHNT and CDR2 as YYREEE (reference sequence). J gave up 7 bases and V 4 bases, and 7 bases lay outside the gene matches.

The chain employs TRBV11-1 and TRBJ2-2, with TRBD2 identical over 10 bases. Germline lookup yields CDR1 SGHAT and CDR2 FQDESV (reference sequence). CDR3 length: 16 amino acids. V dropped 2 bases and J dropped 4; count of bases not matched to a gene: 4. The CDR3 is CASSLLAGAFTGELFF. CDR3 DNA sequence: TGTGCCAGCAGCTTACTAGCGGGGGCTTTCACCGGGGAGCTGTTTTTT.

This chain connects TRBV2 to TRBJ1-2; no definite D call. Germline loops: CDR1 SNHLY, CDR2 FYNNEI. V was pared by 5 bases and J by 4 bases, with 11 bases between. This CDR3 region has 13 residues. The CDR3 DNA sequence: TGTGCCAGCAGTCAAGGGCCTTCCTATGGCTACACCTTC. Protein sequence: CASSQGPSYGYTF.

The gene calls are TRBV9 and TRBJ2-7; 11 nucleotides align to TRBD2. With V trimmed by 7 bases and J by 6 bases, 9 bases remained unmatched. Germline V gene sequence: CDR1 SGDLS, CDR2 YYNGEE. This CDR3 comprises 14 residues. The CDR3 DNA reads as TGTGCCAGCTCTAGCGGGAGGTCTCCGCTCGAGCAGTACTTC. Encoded protein: CASSSGRSPLEQYF.

This chain uses TRBV19 with TRBJ2-3, with D possibly TRBD1 on 6 matching bases. Trimming cost V 10 bases and J 4 bases, with 15 bases left between them. This CDR3 contains 13 residues. Germline V CDR1 and CDR2: LNHDA, SQIVND (reference sequence). CDR3 residues: CATSLTGSDTQYF. CDR3 nucleotide sequence: TGTGCCACCTCCCTGACAGGCTCAGATACGCAGTATTTT. The variable domain in full, with the rest retrieved from reference TRBV19 and TRBJ2-3, is DGGITQSPKYLFRKEGQNVTLSCEQNLNHDAMYWYRQDPGQGLRLIYYSQIVNDFQKGDIAEGYSVSREKKESFPLTVTSAQKNPTAFYLCATSLTGSDTQYFGPGTRLTVL.

This chain links TRBV9 with TRBJ2-7; tentative D call: TRBD2 (5 bases). This CDR3 spans 14 amino acids. V was pared by 3 bases and J by 4 bases, with 14 bases between. Germline lookup yields CDR1 SGDLS and CDR2 YYNGEE. In DNA, the CDR3 is TGTGCCAGCAGCGCCGGGGTGTCATCGTACGAGCAGTACTTC. It encodes CASSAGVSSYEQYF.

The chain recombines TRBV5-6 with TRBJ1-3; no firm D call. The V gene lost 2 bases and the J gene lost 0 bases, with 9 bases spanning the gap. Germline loops: CDR1 SGHDT, CDR2 YYEEEE. This CDR3 spans 15 amino acids. The CDR3, as DNA: TGTGCCAGCAGCTTTAACAGAAACTCTGGAAACACCATATATTTT. It encodes CASSFNRNSGNTIYF.